This record covers a single T cell receptor beta chain. These data come from a study of T cell changes during pregnancy in multiple sclerosis. Measured with immunoSEQ multiplex PCR; TCRdb has only the in-frame clones, and not every one. This sample carries roughly 62,000 clones, 80% to 90% of them seen once, and the ten largest clones take about 2.5%. The sequences come from peripheral blood, collected in the first trimester of pregnancy. The receptor was derived from a female donor with multiple sclerosis, enrolled in a pregnancy study.

In DNA, the CDR3 is TGTGCCAGTAGTAGGAGGTCCTATAATTCACCCCTCCACTTT. This gives the protein CASSRRSYNSPLHF. The V call is TRBV19, the J call TRBJ1-6; D ambiguous. The length of the CDR3 is 14 residues. CDR1 is LNHDA, CDR2 SQIVND, per germline (reference sequence). Trimming pared 4 bases from V and 1 base from J, leaving 5 bases between.